These 31 T cell receptor beta chains were all obtained from the same sample, sequenced in a study of response to subunit inactivated influenza vaccine. TCRdb re-called the RT-PCR reads through MiXCR, storing one row per CDR3 protein. The sample has almost 600,000 distinct CDR3 sequences, roughly 15% seen once. Material: PBMCs from blood, obtained about 12 days after vaccination. These receptors came from a man aged 45-60 years who received an inactivated influenza vaccine.

This clonotype was detected only a few times. This rearrangement joins TRBV10-3 to TRBJ1-3; 10 nucleotides match TRBD1. CDR3 size: 18 residues. CDR1 is ENHRY, CDR2 SYGVKD, per germline. J was trimmed by 3 bases and V by 5 bases; bases with no gene match: 13. The DNA of the CDR3 is TGTGCCATCAGTCGGTTGAGTGGGACAGGGGTAAATGGAAACACCATATATTTT. Residues: CAISRLSGTGVNGNTIYF.

This clonotype has just a few counts. This chain links TRBV4-3 with TRBJ2-1; 8 bases align to TRBD1. Germline loops: CDR1 LGHNA, CDR2 YSLEER. Trimming at V came to 1 base and at J to 4 bases, leaving 9 bases not matched to a gene. The CDR3 is 17 residues long. CDR3 DNA: TGCGCCAGCAGCCAAGTATTAGGGACAGGTGAATACAATGAGCAGTTCTTC. Amino acid sequence: CASSQVLGTGEYNEQFF.

This rearrangement joins TRBV28 to TRBJ1-6; TRBD1 aligns across 7 bases. The V and J ends lost 5 bases and 0 bases, in that order; junction bases with no gene match: 4. Germline V gene lookup returns CDR1 MDHEN and CDR2 SYDVKM. The CDR3 consists of 16 residues. The DNA for the CDR3 is TGTGCCAGCAGTCCAGGGGGGCGCTCCTATAATTCACCCCTCCACTTT. This encodes CASSPGGRSYNSPLHF.

This clonotype showed up just a few times. The rearrangement links TRBV5-6 to TRBJ2-2; D unresolved. Germline V gives CDR1 SGHDT, CDR2 YYEEEE. CDR3 length equals 12 residues. V shed 3 bases and J shed 7 bases, with 7 bases lying between them. DNA for the CDR3: TGTGCCAGCAGCTCGGCGGTCGGGGAGCTGTTTTTT. It encodes CASSSAVGELFF.

This clonotype showed up just a few times. The rearrangement joins TRBV6-5 to TRBJ2-3, with 14 bases matching TRBD2. Trimming at V came to 4 bases and at J to 5 bases, leaving 8 bases not matched to a gene. Germline CDR1 and CDR2: MNHEY and SVGAGI. The CDR3 consists of 17 residues. The CDR3 is CASSLTTSGGAGDTQYF. In DNA form, the CDR3 reads TGTGCCAGCAGTTTAACGACTAGCGGGGGGGCGGGAGATACGCAGTATTTT.

This clonotype was recorded at least ten times. The V and J genes are TRBV18 and TRBJ2-6; the D is unclear. The length of the CDR3 is 14 residues. Trimming shortened V by 0 bases and J by 4 bases, and 4 bases separated the two germline ends. Germline CDR1 KGHSH, CDR2 LQKENI. In DNA form, the CDR3 reads TGTGCCAGCTCACCACCCACAGGGGCCAACGTCCTGACTTTC. Translated, it gives CASSPPTGANVLTF.

The chain uses TRBV5-1 and TRBJ2-1; 12 bases are shared with TRBD2. Germline V gene sequence: CDR1 SGHRS, CDR2 YFSETQ. The CDR3 has 17 amino acids. V shed 2 bases, J shed 7 bases, and the junction held 10 bases outside the gene matches. The CDR3: CASSFQPLAGGLNEQFF. The CDR3 DNA reads TGCGCCAGCAGCTTTCAACCTCTAGCGGGGGGGCTGAATGAGCAGTTCTTC.

The sample holds a few counts of this clonotype. The genes are TRBV11-3 and TRBJ1-1; the D gene is possibly TRBD1 (5 bases). The germline V and J ends were trimmed by 11 bases and 0 bases, with 19 bases remaining between them. The germline gives CDR1 SGHNT, CDR2 YENEEA. The CDR3 covers 15 residues. Here the CDR3 reads CAPLGRVRMNTEAFF. The DNA for the CDR3 is TGTGCCCCCCTGGGCAGGGTTCGTATGAACACTGAAGCTTTCTTT.

This clonotype was observed a handful of times. The rearrangement uses TRBV28 and TRBJ1-2; 10 nucleotides agree with TRBD1. In germline, CDR1 is MDHEN, CDR2 SYDVKM. V lost 4 bases and J lost 8; bases outside the gene matches: 10. The CDR3 is 15 residues long. The CDR3 coding sequence is TGTGCCAGCAGTTCGACAGGGGGCCCCCACCGGGGCTACACCTTC. It encodes CASSSTGGPHRGYTF.

A few counts support this clonotype. CDR3 DNA: TGTGCCAGCAGCCAAGATTTGTCAGGGGGCTACGAGCAGTACTTC. This gives the protein CASSQDLSGGYEQYF. The chain combines TRBV3-1 with TRBJ2-7, with 7 bases lining up with TRBD1. The germline gives CDR1 LGHDT, CDR2 YNNKEL (reference sequence). The CDR3 consists of 15 residues. J gave up 3 bases and V 0 bases, and 5 bases lay outside the gene matches.

This clonotype has a handful of counts. This chain connects TRBV3-1 to TRBJ1-1; no firm D call. Trimming stripped 4 bases from V and 0 bases from J, with 12 bases between. Germline assignment: CDR1 LGHDT and CDR2 YNNKEL (reference sequence). The CDR3 is 15 amino acids. For the CDR3, the DNA is TGTGCCAGCAGCCCTCCTGGGAGGTTGAACACTGAAGCTTTCTTT. Protein: CASSPPGRLNTEAFF.

This clonotype was observed a handful of times. CDR3 protein: CASSAGSSSTDTQYF. The DNA of the CDR3 is TGTGCCAGCAGCGCCGGGTCCTCTAGCACAGATACGCAGTATTTT. The chain is built from TRBV9 and TRBJ2-3, with D unclear. CDR1 SGDLS and CDR2 YYNGEE come from the germline V gene. The CDR3 spans 15 residues. V lost 3 bases, J lost 0 bases, and 11 bases lay in between.

This chain connects TRBV29-1 to TRBJ2-5; the D gene is possibly TRBD1 (5 bases). Germline values: CDR1 SQVTM, CDR2 ANQGSEA. The CDR3 is 11 amino acids. The V and J ends lost 7 bases and 2 bases respectively, with 8 bases between them. The CDR3 DNA reads as TGCAGCGCAGGGATACAAGAGACCCAGTACTTC. This encodes CSAGIQETQYF.

This clonotype was detected many times. V and J are TRBV20-1 and TRBJ2-3, with D perhaps assigned TRBD1 or TRBD2 (5 bases each). This CDR3 region has 13 residues. Trimming stripped 3 bases from V and 2 bases from J, with 9 bases between. Germline V lookup: CDR1 DFQATT, CDR2 SNEGSKA (reference sequence). CDR3 DNA sequence: TGCAGTGCTAGGAGGGACGCCACAGATACGCAGTATTTT. Translating gives CSARRDATDTQYF.

This clonotype was seen only a few times. The chain has TRBV16 and TRBJ2-3; tentatively, D is TRBD1 (5 bases). The V gene lost 3 bases and the J gene lost 7 bases, with 11 bases spanning the gap. CDR1 is KGHSY, CDR2 FQNENV, per germline. This CDR3 has 13 residues. As DNA, the CDR3 is TGTGCCAGCAGCCAGTTACCAGGGAATACGCAGTATTTT. As protein: CASSQLPGNTQYF.

This clonotype was counted only a few times. This chain uses TRBV5-1 with TRBJ2-1; D may be TRBD1 (5 bases). This CDR3 region has 14 residues. The germline V gene encodes CDR1 SGHRS and CDR2 YFSETQ. With 5 bases removed from V and 2 bases from J, the gap between germline ends came to 11 bases. CDR3 nucleotides: TGCGCCAGCAGGGGCAGGGTTCCCTACAATGAGCAGTTCTTC. Protein sequence: CASRGRVPYNEQFF.

This clonotype was found many times. The chain uses TRBV28 and TRBJ2-7; perhaps TRBD2 as D (6 bases). CDR3 length equals 14 residues. V shed 6 bases and J shed 1 base, with 13 bases lying between them. Per the germline V gene, CDR1 is MDHEN and CDR2 is SYDVKM. The CDR3: CASSLDGLSYEQYF. CDR3 in DNA: TGTGCCAGCAGCCTTGACGGACTATCCTACGAGCAGTACTTC. The full variable domain, with the rest looked up from reference TRBV28 and TRBJ2-7, is DVKVTQSSRYLVKRTGEKVFLECVQDMDHENMFWYRQDPGLGLRLIYFSYDVKMKEKGDIPEGYSVSREKKERFSLILESASTNQTSMYLCASSLDGLSYEQYFGPGTRLTVT.

There are a few counts of this clonotype. Its ends do not fully match the called genes, so a read error is possible. The chain couples TRBV7-7 to TRBJ2-2; D possibly corresponds to TRBD2 (5 bases). This CDR3 region has 14 residues. Germline V lookup: CDR1 SSHAT, CDR2 FNYEAQ (reference sequence). The CDR3 region is CASSFSEGTGELFF. In DNA, the CDR3 is TGTGCTAGCAGCTTTAGTGAGGGCACCGGGGAGCTGTTTTTT.

This clonotype turned up a few times. The chain has TRBV5-1 and TRBJ1-1; unclear D gene. The CDR3 has 14 amino acids. V dropped 3 bases and J dropped 8 bases, with 17 bases sitting between them. Germline V gene data show CDR1 as SGHRS and CDR2 as YFSETQ. The CDR3 DNA sequence: TGCGCCAGCAGCTCCTCCTCACACGTGTTCGAAGCTTTCTTT. Translation: CASSSSSHVFEAFF. Based on the CDR3 plus reference TRBV5-1 and TRBJ1-1, the full variable domain is KAGVTQTPRYLIKTRGQQVTLSCSPISGHRSVSWYQQTPGQGLQFLFEYFSETQRNKGNFPGRFSGRQFSNSRSEMNVSTLELGDSALYLCASSSSSHVFEAFFGQGTRLTVV.

The chain recombines TRBV5-6 with TRBJ2-5; either TRBD1 or TRBD2 may supply D (5 bases each). The CDR3 extends over 16 amino acids. Germline CDR1 reads SGHDT; CDR2 reads YYEEEE. Deletions cut 2 bases from V and 4 bases from J, with 18 bases between. As DNA, the CDR3 is TGTGCCAGCAGCTTTGGGGCTAGCACTGCTGGAGAGACCCAGTACTTC. This translates into CASSFGASTAGETQYF.

This clonotype was seen a handful of times. The V and J genes are TRBV20-1 and TRBJ1-5; no clear D gene. Trimming left V 1 base short and J 6 bases short, with 10 bases between. In germline, CDR1 is DFQATT, CDR2 SNEGSKA (reference sequence). The CDR3 spans 13 residues. Written as DNA, the CDR3 is TGCAGTGCTAGAGTAGAAAGTTTTCAGCCCCAGCATTTT. Translated, it gives CSARVESFQPQHF.

This clonotype showed up just a few times. The chain employs TRBV11-2 and TRBJ1-5, with D possibly TRBD1 on 5 matching bases. The CDR3 is 14 residues long. Trimming took 4 bases from V and 2 from J, leaving 9 bases between them. Germline CDR1 SGHAT, CDR2 FQNNGV. The CDR3 loop is CASSSAGGNQPQHF. In DNA form, the CDR3 reads TGTGCCAGCAGCTCCGCGGGGGGCAATCAGCCCCAGCATTTT.

This clonotype was seen more than once but under ten times. The chain recombines TRBV6-1 with TRBJ2-4, with D perhaps TRBD2 (6 bases). Germline V lookup: CDR1 MNHNS, CDR2 SASEGT. V shed 6 bases and J shed 11 bases, with 20 bases lying between them. The CDR3 consists of 14 residues. The CDR3 reads CASRPPGLLSVQYF. DNA of the CDR3: TGTGCCAGCAGACCCCCGGGACTGCTAAGTGTTCAGTACTTC.

This clonotype was counted ten times or more. The chain links TRBV20-1 to TRBJ1-2; D unresolved. V was pared by 1 base and J by 4 bases, with 16 bases between. Germline V gene data show CDR1 as DFQATT and CDR2 as SNEGSKA (reference sequence). The CDR3 totals 15 residues. The CDR3 coding sequence is TGCAGTGCTAGAGCGACCACGGGCCCCTTCTATGGCTACACCTTC. Its protein product is CSARATTGPFYGYTF.

This clonotype was counted between two and nine times. The rearrangement joins TRBV20-1 to TRBJ2-5; either TRBD1 or TRBD2 may fit D (6 bases each). The CDR3 is 15 amino acids. V was pared by 6 bases and J by 1 base, with 18 bases between. Germline V CDR1 and CDR2: DFQATT, SNEGSKA (reference sequence). This CDR3 is CSAYRAGSSQETQYF. The CDR3 DNA sequence: TGCAGTGCGTACAGGGCGGGAAGCTCCCAAGAGACCCAGTACTTC.

This clonotype was observed many times. The chain couples TRBV4-2 to TRBJ2-2, with 13 bases aligning to TRBD2. CDR1 and CDR2 from the germline V gene are LGHNA and YNFKEQ. This CDR3 contains 19 residues. V shed 6 bases and J 3 bases; nucleotides not matched to a gene: 13. Here the CDR3 reads CASSRLAGGPDLYTGELFF. The CDR3 nucleotides are TGTGCCAGCAGTCGACTAGCGGGGGGCCCCGACCTTTACACCGGGGAGCTGTTTTTT.

This chain connects TRBV28 to TRBJ1-1; no definite D call. The length of the CDR3 is 11 residues. V dropped 10 bases and J dropped 0 bases, with 6 bases sitting between them. Per germline, CDR1 MDHEN and CDR2 SYDVKM. CDR3 in DNA: TGTGCCATCTGTGTGAACACTGAAGCTTTCTTT. Translated, it gives CAICVNTEAFF.

The chain employs TRBV20-1 and TRBJ2-3; D possibly corresponds to TRBD1 (6 bases). This CDR3 has 14 amino acids. Looked up from germline, CDR1 is DFQATT and CDR2 is SNEGSKA (reference sequence). The V gene lost 0 bases and the J gene lost 0 bases, with 7 bases spanning the gap. CDR3 region: CSAREGASTDTQYF. The CDR3, as DNA: TGCAGTGCTAGAGAGGGGGCCAGCACAGATACGCAGTATTTT.

The V gene is TRBV4-2, the J gene TRBJ2-2; D is undetermined. The V end was cut by 2 bases, the J end by 6 bases, with 4 bases between. The CDR3 is 12 residues long. Germline V gene sequence: CDR1 LGHNA, CDR2 YNFKEQ. The CDR3 DNA reads TGTGCCAGCAGCCAAACAGCCGGGGAGCTGTTTTTT. Amino acid sequence: CASSQTAGELFF.

The chain carries TRBV6-2 or TRBV6-3 and TRBJ2-7, with 7 bases aligning to TRBD1. V trimming: 5 bases; J trimming: 2 bases; junction bases outside the gene matches: 6. Germline values: CDR1 MNHEY, CDR2 SVGEGT. This CDR3 is 14 amino acids long. The CDR3 coding sequence is TGTGCCAGCAGTGGACAGGAGCGTCCCTACGAGCAGTACTTC. Its protein is CASSGQERPYEQYF.

This clonotype was seen a few times. V is TRBV15 and J is TRBJ1-1; D might be TRBD1 (5 bases). Per germline, CDR1 LNHNV and CDR2 YYDKDF (reference sequence). Trimming took off 1 base at V and 0 bases at J, with 12 bases between the two ends. There are 16 residues in the CDR3. CDR3 sequence reads: CATSRGGRAMNTEAFF. CDR3 DNA: TGTGCCACCAGCAGAGGAGGCAGGGCCATGAACACTGAAGCTTTCTTT.